Listed here are 3 T cell receptor beta chains from one sample, sequenced in a study of T cell responses to AZD1222 COVID-19 vaccine. TCRdb's copy holds only in-frame clones and misses some; the assay was immunoSEQ multiplex PCR. This sample has 100,000 to 150,000 clones, with about nine tenths found just once. This material consisted of peripheral blood, taken 28 days after the second AZD1222 dose. The receptors derive from an adult who received the AZD1222 COVID-19 vaccine.

The chain employs TRBV20-1 and TRBJ2-7; D ambiguous. CDR3 length: 13 residues. The germline V gene has CDR1 DFQATT and CDR2 SNEGSKA (reference sequence). V lost 3 bases to trimming and J lost 0 bases, with 9 bases between them. The CDR3 sequence is CSASSGFSYEQYF. In DNA, the CDR3 is TGCAGTGCTAGTTCGGGTTTCTCCTACGAGCAGTACTTC.

The chain employs TRBV12-1 and TRBJ1-3; the D call TRBD1 from the table was never checked on the DNA. TRBV12-1 is labeled a pseudogene. This CDR3 spans 12 amino acids. This CDR3 is CASSPRRNTIYF. CDR3 sequence (DNA): TGTGCCAGCAGCCCCAGGAGAAACACCATATATTTT.

The gene calls are TRBV6-1 and TRBJ1-2; 7 bases align to TRBD1. This CDR3 contains 17 residues. Germline assignment: CDR1 MNHNS and CDR2 SASEGT. V lost 2 bases and J lost 0; bases outside the gene matches: 9. The CDR3 here is CASSEIPGDSSNYGYTF. Written as DNA, the CDR3 is TGTGCCAGCAGTGAAATACCTGGGGACAGTTCTAACTATGGCTACACCTTC.